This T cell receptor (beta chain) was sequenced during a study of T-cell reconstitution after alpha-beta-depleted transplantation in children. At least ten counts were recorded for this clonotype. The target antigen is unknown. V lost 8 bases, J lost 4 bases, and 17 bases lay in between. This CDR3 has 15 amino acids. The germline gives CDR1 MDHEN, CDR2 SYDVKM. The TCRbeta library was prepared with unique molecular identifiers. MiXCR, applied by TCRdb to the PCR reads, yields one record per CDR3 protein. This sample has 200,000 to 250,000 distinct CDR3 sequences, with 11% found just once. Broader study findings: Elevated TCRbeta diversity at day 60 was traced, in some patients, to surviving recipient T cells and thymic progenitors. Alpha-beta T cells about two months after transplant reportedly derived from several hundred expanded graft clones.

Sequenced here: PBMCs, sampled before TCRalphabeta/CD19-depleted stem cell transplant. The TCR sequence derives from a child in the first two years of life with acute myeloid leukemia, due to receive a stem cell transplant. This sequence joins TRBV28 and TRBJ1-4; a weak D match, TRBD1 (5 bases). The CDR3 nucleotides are TGTGCCAGCGGATCCCCTTGGGGGAATAATGAAAAACTGTTTTTT. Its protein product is CASGSPWGNNEKLFF.